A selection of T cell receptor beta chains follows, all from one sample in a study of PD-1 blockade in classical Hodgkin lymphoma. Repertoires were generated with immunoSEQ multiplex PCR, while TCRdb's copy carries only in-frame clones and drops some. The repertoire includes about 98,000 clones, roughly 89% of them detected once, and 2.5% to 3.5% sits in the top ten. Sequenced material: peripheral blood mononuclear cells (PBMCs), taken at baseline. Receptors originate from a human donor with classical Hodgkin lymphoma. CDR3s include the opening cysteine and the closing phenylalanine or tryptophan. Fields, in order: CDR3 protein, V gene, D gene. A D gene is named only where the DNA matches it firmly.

cdr3_aa: CASSPTGDETQYF
v_call: TRBV5-4
d_call: TRBD1

cdr3_aa: CASSMSQGGGMAEQFF
v_call: TRBV27
d_call: NA

cdr3_aa: CASSKDVLDTQYF
v_call: TRBV2
d_call: NA

cdr3_aa: CASSFRPGPGANVLTF
v_call: TRBV6-5
d_call: NA

cdr3_aa: CASSMSASGNTEAFF
v_call: TRBV19
d_call: NA

cdr3_aa: CASSLGSGIVDTQYF
v_call: TRBV7-3
d_call: TRBD2

cdr3_aa: CASSFPGTSGVSSYNEQFF
v_call: TRBV5-1
d_call: TRBD2

cdr3_aa: CASSYVTRQGAYEQYF
v_call: TRBV6-5
d_call: TRBD1

cdr3_aa: CSVEDRGLGRLNTEAFF
v_call: TRBV29-1
d_call: NA

cdr3_aa: CASRDKLVKQETQYF
v_call: TRBV6-5
d_call: NA

cdr3_aa: CASRKGLNTGELFF
v_call: TRBV2
d_call: NA

cdr3_aa: CAWSEGNTEAFF
v_call: TRBV30
d_call: NA

cdr3_aa: CSASQGEQFF
v_call: TRBV20-1
d_call: NA

cdr3_aa: CAISEGSGTTDTQYF
v_call: TRBV10-3
d_call: NA

cdr3_aa: CASGRDPVDSGYTF
v_call: TRBV7-9
d_call: NA

cdr3_aa: CASRPDRGRIVLTEAFF
v_call: TRBV11-1
d_call: TRBD1

cdr3_aa: CASSDQGRRTEAFF
v_call: TRBV5-1
d_call: NA

cdr3_aa: CASRDGQGRNQPQHF
v_call: TRBV6-5
d_call: TRBD1

cdr3_aa: CASSLVGGADTQYF
v_call: TRBV7-6
d_call: NA

cdr3_aa: CASSYSRPINQETQYF
v_call: TRBV6-5
d_call: NA

cdr3_aa: CAIPGKANEKLFF
v_call: TRBV7-9
d_call: NA

cdr3_aa: CATSPGGQETQYF
v_call: TRBV10-3
d_call: NA

cdr3_aa: CASSVSDRRNTEAFF
v_call: TRBV5-6
d_call: NA

cdr3_aa: CASGQNTGELFF
v_call: TRBV6-5
d_call: NA

cdr3_aa: CASSSRTEQYF
v_call: TRBV27
d_call: NA

cdr3_aa: CASSVAGGVQYF
v_call: TRBV9
d_call: NA

cdr3_aa: CASSDSEVLGTASTNYEQYF
v_call: TRBV6-4
d_call: TRBD1

cdr3_aa: CASSGIGGGRGTEAFF
v_call: TRBV27
d_call: NA

cdr3_aa: CSAAGRGVNYGYTF
v_call: TRBV29-1
d_call: NA

cdr3_aa: CASSVAGDTGELFF
v_call: TRBV10-2
d_call: NA

cdr3_aa: CSVMLDRENYGYTF
v_call: TRBV29-1
d_call: TRBD1

cdr3_aa: CASSPWDRSYGYTF
v_call: TRBV7-2
d_call: TRBD1

cdr3_aa: CASKLRDLNNEQFF
v_call: TRBV6-5
d_call: NA

cdr3_aa: CASSAGFTEAFF
v_call: TRBV6-5
d_call: NA

cdr3_aa: CASSLLGASTYEQYF
v_call: TRBV6-5
d_call: NA

cdr3_aa: CASSQGEGYTEAFF
v_call: TRBV18
d_call: NA

cdr3_aa: CATSYSRMGGINQPQHF
v_call: TRBV28
d_call: NA

cdr3_aa: CASKGRGQQETQYF
v_call: TRBV10-2
d_call: TRBD1

cdr3_aa: CASTKDSPTSEQYF
v_call: TRBV2
d_call: NA

cdr3_aa: CSVDLTGYEQFF
v_call: TRBV29-1
d_call: NA

cdr3_aa: CASSLRRTSGSSGIF
v_call: TRBV7-9
d_call: TRBD2

cdr3_aa: CASSERFF
v_call: TRBV6-1
d_call: NA

cdr3_aa: CASSGPKSSGHQNTGELFF
v_call: TRBV19
d_call: NA

cdr3_aa: CASSLNGRGLYEQYF
v_call: TRBV27
d_call: NA

cdr3_aa: CASSTRQGELFF
v_call: TRBV7-6
d_call: NA

cdr3_aa: CASSPGGTYEQYF
v_call: TRBV27
d_call: NA

cdr3_aa: CASSQREGPISEQYF
v_call: TRBV7-9
d_call: TRBD2

cdr3_aa: CASSVDGRVGGAGANVLTF
v_call: TRBV9
d_call: NA

cdr3_aa: CASSNPNYEQYF
v_call: TRBV28
d_call: NA

cdr3_aa: CASSQEGMSSADYGYTF
v_call: TRBV4-2
d_call: NA

cdr3_aa: CASSLDPGTEAFF
v_call: TRBV11-3
d_call: NA

cdr3_aa: CASSDSGVGKAFF
v_call: TRBV6-4
d_call: NA

cdr3_aa: CASSLGYTVYNEQFF
v_call: TRBV5-8
d_call: NA

cdr3_aa: CASSPVGGNQPQHF
v_call: TRBV6-4
d_call: NA

cdr3_aa: CASSLVEGSLTYEQYF
v_call: TRBV5-1
d_call: NA

cdr3_aa: CASSPTTSGHSYNEQFF
v_call: TRBV11-3
d_call: TRBD2

cdr3_aa: CAWRGRVRPEAFF
v_call: TRBV30
d_call: NA

cdr3_aa: CASSLGTAASRRADTQYF
v_call: TRBV7-9
d_call: NA